The following is a T cell receptor beta chain sequence with its context. This sample was taken from a study of blood T cells in healthy people across ages. Sample-barcoded 5' priming and a J-beta primer mix drove a second PCR of roughly 7 to 11 cycles. TCRdb re-called the 5' RACE reads with MiXCR, one entry per CDR3 protein. The sample gives fewer than 950,000 distinct CDR3 sequences, around 34% of which show up once; 10% to 15% is in the top ten. V shed 6 bases, J shed 10 bases, and the junction held 7 bases outside the gene matches. Germline V CDR1 and CDR2: MNHEY, SVGAGI. This CDR3 is built from 12 residues.

Sequencing used blood. V gene TRBV6-5 combines with J gene TRBJ1-1, with 8 bases lining up with TRBD1. The TCR originated in a man between 18 and 29 years old in good health. CDR3 nucleotide sequence: TGTGCCAGCAGCCGAGGACAGGGTCGAGCTTTCTTT. Amino acid sequence: CASSRGQGRAFF.